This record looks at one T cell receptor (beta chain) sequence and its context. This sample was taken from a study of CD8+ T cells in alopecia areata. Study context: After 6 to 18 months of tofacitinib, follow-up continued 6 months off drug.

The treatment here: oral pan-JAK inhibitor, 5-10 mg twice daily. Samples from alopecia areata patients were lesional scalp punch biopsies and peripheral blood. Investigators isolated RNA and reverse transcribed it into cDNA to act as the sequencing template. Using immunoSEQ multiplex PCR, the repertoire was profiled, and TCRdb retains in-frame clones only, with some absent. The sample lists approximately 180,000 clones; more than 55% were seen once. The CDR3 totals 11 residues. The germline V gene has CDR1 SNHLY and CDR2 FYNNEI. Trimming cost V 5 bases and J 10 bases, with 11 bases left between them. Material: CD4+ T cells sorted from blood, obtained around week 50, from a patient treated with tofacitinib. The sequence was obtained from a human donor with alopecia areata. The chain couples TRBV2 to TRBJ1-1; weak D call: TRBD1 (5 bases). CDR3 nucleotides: TGTGCCAGCAGTCCACAGGCGTCAGCTTTCTTT. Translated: CASSPQASAFF. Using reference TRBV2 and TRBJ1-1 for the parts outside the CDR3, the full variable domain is EPEVTQTPSHQVTQMGQEVILRCVPISNHLYFYWYRQILGQKVEFLVSFYNNEISEKSEIFDDQFSVERPDGSNFTLKIRSTKLEDSAMYFCASSPQASAFFGQGTRLTVV.